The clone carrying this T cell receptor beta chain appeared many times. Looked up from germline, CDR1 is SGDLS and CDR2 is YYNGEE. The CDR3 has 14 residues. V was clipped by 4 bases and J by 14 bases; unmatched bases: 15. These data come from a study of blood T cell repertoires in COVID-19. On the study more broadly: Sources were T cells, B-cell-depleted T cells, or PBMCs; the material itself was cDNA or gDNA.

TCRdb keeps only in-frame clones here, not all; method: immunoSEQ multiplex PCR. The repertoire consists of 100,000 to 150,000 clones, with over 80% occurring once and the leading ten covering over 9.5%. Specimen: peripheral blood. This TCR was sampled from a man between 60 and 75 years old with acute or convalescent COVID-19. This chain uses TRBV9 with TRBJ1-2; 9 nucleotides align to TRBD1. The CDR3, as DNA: TGTGCCAGCAGCCCGCGGGACAGGGTCATTTCGGGGACCTTC. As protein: CASSPRDRVISGTF.